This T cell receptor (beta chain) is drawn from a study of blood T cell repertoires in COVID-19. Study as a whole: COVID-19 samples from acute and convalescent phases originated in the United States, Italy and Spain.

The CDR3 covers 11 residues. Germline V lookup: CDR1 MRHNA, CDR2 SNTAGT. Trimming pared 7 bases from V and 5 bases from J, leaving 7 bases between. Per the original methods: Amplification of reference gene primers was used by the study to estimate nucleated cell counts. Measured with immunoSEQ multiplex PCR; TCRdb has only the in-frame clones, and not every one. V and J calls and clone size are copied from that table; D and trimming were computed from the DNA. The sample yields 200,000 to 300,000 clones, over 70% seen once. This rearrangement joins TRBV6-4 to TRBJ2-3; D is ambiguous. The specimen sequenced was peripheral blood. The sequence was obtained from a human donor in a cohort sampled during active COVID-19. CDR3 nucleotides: TGTGCCAGCATTTCGAGAGATACGCAGTATTTT. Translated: CASISRDTQYF.